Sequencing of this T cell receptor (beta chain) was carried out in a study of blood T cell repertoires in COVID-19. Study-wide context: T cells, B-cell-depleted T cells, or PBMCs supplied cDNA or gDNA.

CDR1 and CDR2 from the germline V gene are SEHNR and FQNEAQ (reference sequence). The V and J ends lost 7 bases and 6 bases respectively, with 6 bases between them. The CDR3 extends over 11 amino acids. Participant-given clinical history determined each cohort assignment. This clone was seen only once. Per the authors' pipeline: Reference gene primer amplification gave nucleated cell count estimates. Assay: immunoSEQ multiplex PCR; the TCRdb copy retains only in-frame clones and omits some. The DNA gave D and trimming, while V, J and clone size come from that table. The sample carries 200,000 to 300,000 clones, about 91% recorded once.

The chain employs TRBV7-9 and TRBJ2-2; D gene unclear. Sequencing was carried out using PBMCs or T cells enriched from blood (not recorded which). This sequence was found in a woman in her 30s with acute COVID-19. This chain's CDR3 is CASTEAGELFF. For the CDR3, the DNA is TGTGCCAGCACCGAGGCCGGGGAGCTGTTTTTT.